This T cell receptor (beta chain) was recorded in a study of T cell responses to AZD1222 COVID-19 vaccine. Points from the study as a whole: Donors were chiefly white British, with a greater number of females, and clonal diversity was perhaps underestimated. Regions left unmutated in variants are reportedly the target of nearly half of spike-specific TCRs. Repertoires were sampled only after the peak T cell response.

The repertoire was sequenced with immunoSEQ multiplex PCR; TCRdb's copy has only in-frame clones and lacks some. In the table there are approximately 100,000 clones, just over 90% of which are singletons. Note on this clone: The antigen is unknown.

The input for sequencing was peripheral blood, taken 28 days after the second AZD1222 dose. The TCR originated in an adult who received the AZD1222 COVID-19 vaccine.

The CDR3 nucleotides are TGTGCCAGCAGCTTTTATGGCAATCAGCCCCAGCATTTT. Translating it yields CASSFYGNQPQHF. The chain combines TRBV5-5 with TRBJ1-5, with D uncertain. Germline CDR1 reads SGHKS; CDR2 reads YYEKEE (reference sequence). This CDR3 has 13 amino acids. The germline V and J ends were trimmed by 2 bases and 2 bases, with 5 bases remaining between them.